The next 2 T cell receptor beta chains were all read from a single sample in a study of blood T cell repertoires in COVID-19. Sequencing used immunoSEQ multiplex PCR; TCRdb keeps in-frame clones, though not all of them. The sample has around 170,000 clones, roughly three quarters seen once; the top ten hold approximately 12%. The source material was peripheral blood. The receptors were gathered from a woman over 75 with COVID-19, enrolled during active disease.

This clone was counted a single time. The V gene is TRBV5-1, the J gene TRBJ2-5; the match to TRBD2 covers 7 bases. The CDR3 sequence is 14 residues long. After removal of 1 base from V and 2 bases from J, the junction contained 2 bases not matched to a gene. CDR1 and CDR2 from the germline V gene are SGHRS and YFSETQ. The CDR3 DNA is TGCGCCAGCAGCTTGCGGCGGGGGCAAGAGACCCAGTACTTC. Protein: CASSLRRGQETQYF.

About this clone itself: The junction departs from the called germline gene at one end, perhaps through a read error. As DNA, the CDR3 is TGTGCCAGCAGCTTTGGAGGACAGGCTATCTTC. Amino acids: CASSFGGQAIF. The J gene is TRBJ1-2, the V gene TRBV7-2; 7 nucleotides line up with TRBD1. The CDR3 is made up of 11 amino acids. In germline, CDR1 is SGHTA, CDR2 FQGNSA.